This entry lists 24 T cell receptor beta chains sequenced from one sample in a study of control samples from healthy donors and cancer patients. TCRdb's table, derived via immunoSEQ multiplex PCR, lists solely in-frame clones and lacks some. The sample has some 160,000 clones; about nine tenths are singletons. The sample was blood. Source of these receptors: a young man in good health.

The gene calls are TRBV7-3 and TRBJ2-2; TRBD1 matches 10 bases. The J segment lost 2 bases and the V segment lost 5 bases, leaving 8 bases of the junction unmatched. Per the germline V gene, CDR1 is SGHTA and CDR2 is FQGTGA. The CDR3 contains 17 residues. The CDR3 spells CASSPRTGGHNTGELFF. The CDR3 DNA reads TGTGCCAGCAGCCCGAGGACAGGGGGTCATAACACCGGGGAGCTGTTTTTT.

The chain employs TRBV5-4 and TRBJ2-5; 7 nucleotides agree with TRBD2. Germline CDR1 and CDR2: SGHNT and YYREEE (reference sequence). V lost 4 bases to trimming and J lost 4 bases; unmatched junction nucleotides: 13. This CDR3 has 16 residues. The CDR3 is CASSPGAGDRLETQYF. In DNA, the CDR3 is TGTGCCAGCAGCCCCGGCGCGGGGGACCGATTAGAGACCCAGTACTTC.

V usage is TRBV11-2 and J usage is TRBJ1-3; TRBD1 agrees at 8 bases. With 5 bases clipped from V and 4 bases from J, the junction kept 1 base outside the gene matches. The germline gives CDR1 SGHAT, CDR2 FQNNGV. There are 13 residues in the CDR3. The CDR3 nucleotides read TGTGCCAGCAGCCGGGACAGGGGAAACACCATATATTTT. Amino acid sequence: CASSRDRGNTIYF.

The chain uses TRBV7-2 and TRBJ1-2, with D hard to call. V shed 5 bases and J shed 5 bases, with 9 bases lying between them. CDR1 is SGHTA, CDR2 FQGNSA, per germline. This CDR3 has 12 amino acids. The CDR3 loop is CASSPSVYGYTF. The CDR3 DNA reads as TGTGCCAGCAGCCCCTCCGTATATGGCTACACCTTC.

The chain carries TRBV15 and TRBJ2-2; unclear D gene. Between the trimmed V and J ends, which lost 0 bases and 6 bases, there was a span of 11 bases. Germline V gives CDR1 LNHNV, CDR2 YYDKDF (reference sequence). CDR3 length equals 15 residues. The CDR3 here is CATSRDLTKAGELFF. The CDR3 bases are TGTGCCACCAGCAGAGATTTGACGAAGGCCGGGGAGCTGTTTTTT.

For the CDR3, the DNA is TGTGCCAGCAGCCTACAACGACTAGCGGGAGGAAACGCCGGGGAGCTGTTTTTT. This encodes CASSLQRLAGGNAGELFF. This rearrangement joins TRBV7-3 to TRBJ2-2, with TRBD2 matching over 13 bases. Germline CDR1 and CDR2: SGHTA and FQGTGA. V lost 5 bases and J lost 6; bases outside the gene matches: 12. This CDR3 spans 18 amino acids.

The rearrangement joins TRBV24-1 to TRBJ2-5; 8 positions agree with TRBD2. V dropped 3 bases and J dropped 2; count of bases not matched to a gene: 4. Germline CDR1 and CDR2: KGHDR and SFDVKD. CDR3 size: 15 residues. The CDR3 DNA follows: TGTGCCACCAGTGATACGGGGGGGTTTCAAGAGACCCAGTACTTC. Its protein product is CATSDTGGFQETQYF.

The chain joins TRBV24-1 to TRBJ2-1; a possible D gene is TRBD1 (6 bases). CDR1 is KGHDR and CDR2 is SFDVKD in the germline V gene. The V end lost 2 bases, the J end lost 7 bases, and 14 bases lay between the germline ends. The CDR3 spans 15 residues. CDR3 DNA: TGTGCCACCAGTGATTATACCAGGGGAGCGAATGAGCAGTTCTTC. Translation: CATSDYTRGANEQFF.

This sequence joins TRBV27 and TRBJ2-2; 8 nucleotides agree with TRBD2. From germline, CDR1 is MNHEY and CDR2 SMNVEV (reference sequence). There are 16 residues in the CDR3. The ends lost 7 bases at V and 2 bases at J; junction bases unmatched: 9. The CDR3: CASTQSGTSNTGELFF. The DNA of the CDR3 is TGTGCCAGCACCCAGAGCGGGACTAGTAACACCGGGGAGCTGTTTTTT.

The CDR3 region is CATSGARPSGANVLTF. The CDR3 DNA is TGTGCCACCAGTGGGGCACGACCATCTGGGGCCAACGTCCTGACTTTC. This chain connects TRBV24-1 to TRBJ2-6; no clear D gene. This CDR3 is 16 amino acids long. The ends were cut back, 5 bases at V and 1 base at J, with 11 bases in the middle. Germline V gene sequence: CDR1 KGHDR, CDR2 SFDVKD.

This clone was counted a single time. The chain employs TRBV5-4 and TRBJ2-3, with 11 positions matching TRBD2. Germline-derived CDR1 and CDR2 are SGHNT and YYREEE (reference sequence). The J segment lost 1 base and the V segment lost 4 bases, leaving 5 bases of the junction unmatched. There are 16 residues in the CDR3. The chain's CDR3 is CASSPRLAGRTDTQYF. The CDR3 region has the DNA TGTGCCAGCAGCCCGAGACTAGCGGGGCGCACAGATACGCAGTATTTT.

This rearrangement joins TRBV11-2 to TRBJ1-1; 8 bases match TRBD1. Germline-derived CDR1 and CDR2 are SGHAT and FQNNGV. This CDR3 spans 16 amino acids. J gave up 5 bases and V 1 base, and 9 bases lay outside the gene matches. The CDR3 reads CASSLVFGQGETEAFF. In DNA form, the CDR3 reads TGTGCCAGCAGCTTAGTGTTTGGACAGGGAGAAACTGAAGCTTTCTTT. The variable domain in full, completed from reference TRBV11-2 and TRBJ1-1, reads EAGVAQSPRYKIIEKRQSVAFWCNPISGHATLYWYQQILGQGPKLLIQFQNNGVVDDSQLPKDRFSAERLKGVDSTLKIQPAKLEDSAVYLCASSLVFGQGETEAFFGQGTRLTVV.

This clone was seen a few times. This chain uses TRBV18 with TRBJ1-2; TRBD1 matches 8 bases. The germline V gene encodes CDR1 KGHSH and CDR2 LQKENI. The CDR3 contains 15 residues. The J segment lost 4 bases and the V segment lost 3 bases, leaving 7 bases of the junction unmatched. CDR3 DNA: TGTGCCAGCTCACCCGGACAGGGATTCTCCTATGGCTACACCTTC. Encoded protein: CASSPGQGFSYGYTF.

The chain combines TRBV29-1 with TRBJ1-6; the D gene is possibly TRBD1 (5 bases). The CDR3 is 14 amino acids. CDR1 is SQVTM, CDR2 ANQGSEA, per germline. Trimming pared 6 bases from V and 4 bases from J, leaving 13 bases between. The CDR3 is CSVKLDRYNSPLHF. The CDR3 nucleotides read TGCAGCGTCAAACTAGACAGATATAATTCACCCCTCCACTTT.

V gene TRBV29-1 combines with J gene TRBJ2-7; 7 bases fit TRBD1. V was pared by 6 bases and J by 1 base, with 12 bases of the junction left unmatched. This CDR3 has 15 residues. Germline CDR1 SQVTM, CDR2 ANQGSEA. CDR3 amino acids: CSVVPRTGISYEQYF. CDR3 coding DNA: TGCAGCGTCGTACCCCGGACAGGAATATCCTACGAGCAGTACTTC.

This clone was found once. This chain joins TRBV2 and TRBJ1-2; TRBD1 might be the D (6 bases). This CDR3 comprises 17 residues. The V end was cut by 4 bases, the J end by 4 bases, with 22 bases between. Germline V CDR1 and CDR2: SNHLY, FYNNEI. CDR3 sequence (DNA): TGTGCCAGCAGTGTGAGCGGTGATGACAGGCCCTCCTATGGCTACACCTTC. Protein: CASSVSGDDRPSYGYTF.

The chain uses TRBV9 and TRBJ2-2; maybe TRBD1 (6 bases). Germline CDR1 and CDR2: SGDLS and YYNGEE. CDR3 length equals 15 residues. Trimming removed 4 bases at V and 7 bases at J, with 17 bases between. CDR3 sequence (DNA): TGTGCCAGCAGCCCTCAACAGGGTAGAGGCGGGGAGCTGTTTTTT. This translates into CASSPQQGRGGELFF.

The chain combines TRBV5-4 with TRBJ2-1, with a tentative D call TRBD1 (5 bases). The CDR3 has 14 amino acids. Trimming cost V 2 bases and J 5 bases, with 11 bases left between them. CDR1 and CDR2 (germline): SGHNT, YYREEE (reference sequence). The CDR3 reads CASSFLGPNNEQFF. In DNA, the CDR3 is TGTGCCAGCAGCTTCCTGGGGCCAAACAATGAGCAGTTCTTC. The full variable domain, rest sourced from reference TRBV5-4 and TRBJ2-1, is ETGVTQSPTHLIKTRGQQVTLRCSSQSGHNTVSWYQQALGQGPQFIFQYYREEENGRGNFPPRFSGLQFPNYSSELNVNALELDDSALYLCASSFLGPNNEQFFGPGTRLTVL.

V and J are TRBV3-1 (or the pseudogene TRBV3-2) and TRBJ2-7; D might be TRBD1 (5 bases). Germline values: CDR1 LGHDT, CDR2 YNNKEL (reference sequence). The CDR3 spans 13 residues. Trimming shortened V by 6 bases and J by 4 bases, and 13 bases separated the two germline ends. The CDR3 protein is CASSPGHIYEQYF. The CDR3 DNA sequence: TGTGCCAGCAGTCCAGGACACATTTACGAGCAGTACTTC.

J is TRBJ1-1 and V is TRBV7-9; weak D call: TRBD1 (5 bases). Germline values: CDR1 SEHNR, CDR2 FQNEAQ (reference sequence). The CDR3 is 12 residues long. Trimming took 6 bases from V and 4 from J, leaving 9 bases between them. This CDR3 reads CASSRQPTEAFF. The CDR3 nucleotides are TGTGCCAGCAGTCGACAGCCCACTGAAGCTTTCTTT.

The chain couples TRBV11-3 to TRBJ1-3; TRBD1 is a possible D gene (6 bases). With 4 bases removed from V and 0 bases from J, the gap between germline ends came to 13 bases. Germline CDR1 reads SGHNT; CDR2 reads YENEEA. There are 16 residues in the CDR3. The CDR3 loop is CASSSSRGASGNTIYF. DNA for the CDR3: TGTGCCAGCAGCTCCTCCCGGGGGGCCTCTGGAAACACCATATATTTT.

This rearrangement joins TRBV6-1 to TRBJ2-2; 9 positions agree with TRBD1. CDR1 and CDR2 (germline): MNHNS, SASEGT. This CDR3 is 17 amino acids long. The V and J ends lost 2 bases and 6 bases, in that order; junction bases with no gene match: 10. The CDR3 sequence is CASSEPGQGWGAGELFF. The CDR3 coding sequence is TGTGCCAGCAGTGAACCGGGACAGGGCTGGGGCGCCGGGGAGCTGTTTTTT.

The chain joins TRBV10-1 to TRBJ2-5; TRBD1 aligns across 7 bases. J gave up 6 bases and V 7 bases, and 8 bases lay outside the gene matches. Germline loops: CDR1 WNHNN, CDR2 SYGVQD (reference sequence). The CDR3 has 13 amino acids. The CDR3 region is CASNDRASKTQYF. DNA for the CDR3: TGCGCCAGCAATGACAGGGCGTCAAAGACCCAGTACTTC.

In DNA, the CDR3 is TGTGCCAGCAGCTTATCTGCTCTGGCAGATACGCAGTATTTT. This sequence encodes CASSLSALADTQYF. The genes are TRBV7-6 and TRBJ2-3; D is undetermined. Germline V gene lookup returns CDR1 SGHVS and CDR2 FNYEAQ. The V gene lost 2 bases and the J gene lost 4 bases, with 10 bases spanning the gap. The CDR3 is 14 residues long.